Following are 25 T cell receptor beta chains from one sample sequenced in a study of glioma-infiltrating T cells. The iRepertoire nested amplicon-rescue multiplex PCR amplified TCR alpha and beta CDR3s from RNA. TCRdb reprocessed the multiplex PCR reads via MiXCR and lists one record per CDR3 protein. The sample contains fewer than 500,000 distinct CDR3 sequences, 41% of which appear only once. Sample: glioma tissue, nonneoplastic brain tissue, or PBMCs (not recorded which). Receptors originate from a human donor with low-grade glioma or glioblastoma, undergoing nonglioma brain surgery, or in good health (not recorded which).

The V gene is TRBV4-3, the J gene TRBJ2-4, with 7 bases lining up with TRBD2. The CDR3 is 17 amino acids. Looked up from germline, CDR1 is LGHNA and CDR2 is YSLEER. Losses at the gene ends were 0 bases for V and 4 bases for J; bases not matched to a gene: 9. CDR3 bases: TGCGCCAGCAGCCAAGAGTTCGGCGGGAGCTCAAAAAACATTCAGTACTTC. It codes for CASSQEFGGSSKNIQYF.

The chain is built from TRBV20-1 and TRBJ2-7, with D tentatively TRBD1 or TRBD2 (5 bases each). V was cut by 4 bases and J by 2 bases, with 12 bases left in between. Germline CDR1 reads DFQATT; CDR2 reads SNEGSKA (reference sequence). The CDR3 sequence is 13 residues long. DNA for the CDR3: TGCAGTGCTATGGGACCCGAAACCTACGAGCAGTACTTC. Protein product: CSAMGPETYEQYF.

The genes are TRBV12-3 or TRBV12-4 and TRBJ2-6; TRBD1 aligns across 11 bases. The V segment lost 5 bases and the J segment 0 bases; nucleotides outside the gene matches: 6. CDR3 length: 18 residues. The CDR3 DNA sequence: TGTGCCAGCAGTAGGGCCGGGACAGGGGGCTCTGGGGCCAACGTCCTGACTTTC. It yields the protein CASSRAGTGGSGANVLTF.

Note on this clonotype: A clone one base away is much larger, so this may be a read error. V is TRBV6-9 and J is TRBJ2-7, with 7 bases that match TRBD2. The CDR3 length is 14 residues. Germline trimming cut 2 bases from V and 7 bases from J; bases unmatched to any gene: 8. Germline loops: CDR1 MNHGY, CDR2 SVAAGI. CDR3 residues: CASSYDGRLSEQYF. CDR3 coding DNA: TGTGCCAGCAGTTATGACGGGAGGTTGAGTGAGCAGTACTTC.

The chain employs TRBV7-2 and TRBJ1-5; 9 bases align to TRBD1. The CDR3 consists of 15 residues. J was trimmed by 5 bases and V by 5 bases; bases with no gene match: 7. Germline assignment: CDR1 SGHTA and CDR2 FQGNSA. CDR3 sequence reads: CASSTRQGEDQPQHF. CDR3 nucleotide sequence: TGTGCCAGCAGCACCCGACAGGGGGAGGATCAGCCCCAGCATTTT.

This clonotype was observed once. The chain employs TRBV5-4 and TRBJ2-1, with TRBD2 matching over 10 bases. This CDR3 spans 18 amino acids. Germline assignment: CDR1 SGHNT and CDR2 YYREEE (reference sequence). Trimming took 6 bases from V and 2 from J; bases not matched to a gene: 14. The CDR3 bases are TGTGCCAGCATCCGCGGACTAGCGGTAAGCAGCCCCTACAATGAGCAGTTCTTC. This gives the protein CASIRGLAVSSPYNEQFF.

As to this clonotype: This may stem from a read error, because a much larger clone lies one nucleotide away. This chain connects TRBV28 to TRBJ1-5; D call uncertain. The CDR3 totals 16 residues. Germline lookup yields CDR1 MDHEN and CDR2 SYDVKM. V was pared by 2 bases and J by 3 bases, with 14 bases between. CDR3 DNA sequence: TGTGCCAGCAGTTTACGGGGAGAGGGTAACAATCAGCCCCAGCATTTT. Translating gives CASSLRGEGNNQPQHF.

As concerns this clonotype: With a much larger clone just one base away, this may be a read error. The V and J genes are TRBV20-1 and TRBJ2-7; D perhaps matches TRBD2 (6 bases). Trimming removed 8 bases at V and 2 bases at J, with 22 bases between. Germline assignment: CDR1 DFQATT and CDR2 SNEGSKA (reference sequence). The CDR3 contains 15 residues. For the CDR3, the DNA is TGCAGTACCAGTATTTGGGACTTCGCGACCTACGAGCAGTACTTC. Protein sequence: CSTSIWDFATYEQYF.

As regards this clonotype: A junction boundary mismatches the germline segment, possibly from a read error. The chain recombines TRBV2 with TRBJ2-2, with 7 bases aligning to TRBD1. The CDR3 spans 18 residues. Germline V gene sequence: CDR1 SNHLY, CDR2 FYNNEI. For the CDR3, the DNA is TGTGCCAGCTTGAACAGGGGAGAAGCGTACGCGAACGCCGGGGAGCTGTTTTTT. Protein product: CASLNRGEAYANAGELFF. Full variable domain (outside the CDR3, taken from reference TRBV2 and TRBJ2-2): EPEVTQTPSHQVTQMGQEVILRCVPISNHLYFYWYRQILGQKVEFLVSFYNNEISEKSEIFDDQFSVERPDGSNFTLKIRSTKLEDSAMYFCASLNRGEAYANAGELFFGEGSRLTVL.

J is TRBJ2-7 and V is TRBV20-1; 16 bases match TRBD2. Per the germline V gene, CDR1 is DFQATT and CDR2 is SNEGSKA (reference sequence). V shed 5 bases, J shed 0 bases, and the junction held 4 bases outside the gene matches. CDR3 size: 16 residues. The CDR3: CSAGTSGRVSSYEQYF. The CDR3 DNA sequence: TGCAGTGCTGGGACTAGCGGGAGGGTAAGCTCCTACGAGCAGTACTTC.

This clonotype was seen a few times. In DNA, the CDR3 is TGTGCCAGCAGCTTAAGTGGGGTCTCTGGAAACACCATATATTTT. Translated, it gives CASSLSGVSGNTIYF. V is TRBV7-2 and J is TRBJ1-3; no firm D call. The V end lost 2 bases, the J end lost 0 bases, and 8 bases lay between the germline ends. This CDR3 is built from 15 residues. Germline CDR1 is SGHTA and CDR2 is FQGNSA.

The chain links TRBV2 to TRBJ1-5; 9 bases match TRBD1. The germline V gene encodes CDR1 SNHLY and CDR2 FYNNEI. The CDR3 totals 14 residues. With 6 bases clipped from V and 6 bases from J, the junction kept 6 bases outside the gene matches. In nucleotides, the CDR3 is TGTGCCAGCAGCCGGGACAGGGCTACTCAGCCCCAGCATTTT. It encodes CASSRDRATQPQHF. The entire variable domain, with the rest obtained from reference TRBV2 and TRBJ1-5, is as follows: EPEVTQTPSHQVTQMGQEVILRCVPISNHLYFYWYRQILGQKVEFLVSFYNNEISEKSEIFDDQFSVERPDGSNFTLKIRSTKLEDSAMYFCASSRDRATQPQHFGDGTRLSIL.

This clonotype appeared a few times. Here the CDR3 DNA reads TGTGCCATCAGCGAGACAGGGAGAAACACTGAAGCTTTCTTT. This encodes CAISETGRNTEAFF. The chain uses TRBV10-3 and TRBJ1-1; 7 bases line up with TRBD1. J lost 2 bases, V lost 6 bases, and 6 bases had no gene match. The CDR3 has 14 residues. Germline V gene data show CDR1 as ENHRY and CDR2 as SYGVKD.

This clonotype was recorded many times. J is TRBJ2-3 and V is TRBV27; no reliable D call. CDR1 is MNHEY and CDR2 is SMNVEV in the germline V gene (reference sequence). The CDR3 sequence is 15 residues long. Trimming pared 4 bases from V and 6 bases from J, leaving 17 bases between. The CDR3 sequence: CASSSPGQWVDTQYF. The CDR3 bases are TGTGCCAGCAGTTCCCCGGGCCAGTGGGTGGATACGCAGTATTTT.

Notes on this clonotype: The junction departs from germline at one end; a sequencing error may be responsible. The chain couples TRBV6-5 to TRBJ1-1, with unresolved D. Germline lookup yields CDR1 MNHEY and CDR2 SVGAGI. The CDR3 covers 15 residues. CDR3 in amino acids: CASGYSGFLNTEAFF. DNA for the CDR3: TGTGCCAGCGGTTACTCTGGGTTCCTGAACACTGAAGCTTTCTTT.

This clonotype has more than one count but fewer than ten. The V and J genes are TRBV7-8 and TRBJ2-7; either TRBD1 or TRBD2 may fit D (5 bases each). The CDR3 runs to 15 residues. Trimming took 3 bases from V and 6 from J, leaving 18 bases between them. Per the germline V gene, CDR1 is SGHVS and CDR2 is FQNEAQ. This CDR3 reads CASSFRGARVTEQYF. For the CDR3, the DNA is TGTGCCAGCAGCTTCCGAGGGGCTCGAGTTACCGAGCAGTACTTC.

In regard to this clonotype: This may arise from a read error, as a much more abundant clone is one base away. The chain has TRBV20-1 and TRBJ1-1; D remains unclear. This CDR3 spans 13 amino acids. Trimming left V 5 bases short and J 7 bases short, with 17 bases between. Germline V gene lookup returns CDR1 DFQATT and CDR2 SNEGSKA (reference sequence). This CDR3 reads CSAPRTVRNEAFF. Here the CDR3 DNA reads TGCAGTGCTCCAAGGACTGTCCGGAATGAAGCTTTCTTT.

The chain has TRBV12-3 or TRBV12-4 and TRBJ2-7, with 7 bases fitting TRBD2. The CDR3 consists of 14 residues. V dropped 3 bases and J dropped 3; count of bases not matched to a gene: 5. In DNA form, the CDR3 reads TGTGCCAGCAGTTTCCCCGGGAGGATCTACGAGCAGTACTTC. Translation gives CASSFPGRIYEQYF.

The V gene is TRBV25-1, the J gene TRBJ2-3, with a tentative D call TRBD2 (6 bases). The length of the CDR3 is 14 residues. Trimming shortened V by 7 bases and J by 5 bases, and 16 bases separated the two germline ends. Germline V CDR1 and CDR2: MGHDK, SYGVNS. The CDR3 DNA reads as TGTGCCAGCACCCTCCGGGACTCCAAAGATACGCAGTATTTT. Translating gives CASTLRDSKDTQYF.

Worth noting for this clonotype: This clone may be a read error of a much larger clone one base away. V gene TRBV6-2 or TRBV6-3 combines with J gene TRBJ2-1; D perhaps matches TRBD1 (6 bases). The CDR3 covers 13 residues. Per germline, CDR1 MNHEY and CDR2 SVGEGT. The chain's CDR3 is CASSYTTGSEQSF. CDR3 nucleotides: TGTGCCAGCAGTTACACTACAGGGAGTGAGCAGTCCTTC.

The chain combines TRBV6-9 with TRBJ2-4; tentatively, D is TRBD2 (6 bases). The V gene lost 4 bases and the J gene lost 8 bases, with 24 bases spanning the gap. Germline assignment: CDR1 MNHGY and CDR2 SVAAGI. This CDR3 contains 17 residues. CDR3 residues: CASSSPVLTGAIDIQYF. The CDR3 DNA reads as TGTGCCAGCAGTTCGCCGGTTTTAACGGGAGCTATTGACATTCAGTACTTC.

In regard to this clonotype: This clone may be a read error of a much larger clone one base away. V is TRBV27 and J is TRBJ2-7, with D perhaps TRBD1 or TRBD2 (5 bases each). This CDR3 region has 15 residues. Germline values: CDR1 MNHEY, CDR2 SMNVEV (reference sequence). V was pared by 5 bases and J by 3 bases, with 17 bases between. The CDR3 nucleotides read TGTGCCAGCAGTCCCGGGGCTAGCAGATACTACGAGCAGTACTTC. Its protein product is CASSPGASRYYEQYF.

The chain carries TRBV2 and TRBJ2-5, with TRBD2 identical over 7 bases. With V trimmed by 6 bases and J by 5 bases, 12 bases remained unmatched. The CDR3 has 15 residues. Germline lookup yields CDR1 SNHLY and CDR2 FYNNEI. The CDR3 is CASSLSLRGGETQYF. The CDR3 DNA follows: TGTGCCAGCAGCTTATCCCTCCGGGGAGGGGAGACCCAGTACTTC.

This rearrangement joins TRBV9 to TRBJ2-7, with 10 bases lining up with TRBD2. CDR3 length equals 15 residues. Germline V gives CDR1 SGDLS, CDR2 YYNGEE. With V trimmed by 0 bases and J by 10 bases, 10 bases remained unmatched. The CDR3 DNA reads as TGTGCCAGCAGCGTAGAGGCTAGCGGGAGTATGGCCCAGTACTTC. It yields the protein CASSVEASGSMAQYF.

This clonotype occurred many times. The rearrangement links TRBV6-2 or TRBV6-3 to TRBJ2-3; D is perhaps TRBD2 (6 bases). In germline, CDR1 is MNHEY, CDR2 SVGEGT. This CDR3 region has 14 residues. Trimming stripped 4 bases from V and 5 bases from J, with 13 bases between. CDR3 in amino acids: CASSLSPEGDTQYF. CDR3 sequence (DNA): TGTGCCAGCAGTTTATCCCCGGAGGGAGATACGCAGTATTTT.